These 20 T cell receptor beta chains share one sample of origin, sequenced in a study of shared clonotypes between healthy human individuals (dated by TCRdb to about 2020). Libraries were made using the immunoSEQ multiplex PCR assay. TCRdb provides this immuneACCESS table in a form limited to in-frame rearrangements. Some clones are lacking; in checked studies, under half of them reflect an unresolved V gene, and why the rest are absent is not known. The sample yields about 2 million clones; around 95% were counted once. The leading ten clones occupy roughly 0.13% of the sample. The sample consisted of naive CD4+ T cells sorted from blood. Taken with the paper, the label for cell subset or site translates to: CD45RA+ positively selected. These receptors were taken from a man between 18 and 29 years old in good health.

The chain carries TRBV10-3 and TRBJ2-3; 10 bases line up with TRBD2. Unmatched junction bases numbered 6, after V lost 8 bases and J lost 1 base. This CDR3 region has 15 residues. The germline CDR1 and CDR2 sequences are ENHRY and SYGVKD. CDR3 in amino acids: CAIRGSGRGTDTQYF. DNA for the CDR3: TGTGCCATCCGGGGGAGCGGGAGGGGCACAGATACGCAGTATTTT.

The J gene is TRBJ2-1, the V gene TRBV7-2; 11 bases line up with TRBD2. V dropped 1 base and J dropped 5; count of bases not matched to a gene: 10. Germline assignment: CDR1 SGHTA and CDR2 FQGNSA. The CDR3 loop spans 18 amino acids. The CDR3 region has the DNA TGTGCCAGCAGCTTAGTAGCTAGCGGGAGGTCTCCGCACAATGAGCAGTTCTTC. It codes for CASSLVASGRSPHNEQFF.

This chain joins TRBV6-4 and TRBJ1-2, with a tentative D call TRBD1 (6 bases). In germline, CDR1 is MRHNA, CDR2 SNTAGT. This CDR3 is 16 amino acids long. Trimming pared 4 bases from V and 4 bases from J, leaving 19 bases between. The chain's CDR3 is CASSASPDSLSYGYTF. The DNA of the CDR3 is TGTGCCAGCAGTGCCTCTCCGGACAGCCTGTCCTATGGCTACACCTTC.

This clone was seen once. This rearrangement joins TRBV5-1 to TRBJ2-5; 14 nucleotides align to TRBD2. The tail of the sequence fits TRBJ2-7 better, so the J call may be wrong. The length of the CDR3 is 17 residues. Per germline, CDR1 SGHRS and CDR2 YFSETQ. CDR3 amino acids: CASSRTSGRTSSYEQYF. The CDR3 bases are TGCGCCAGCAGCCGGACTAGCGGGAGGACTAGCTCCTACGAGCAGTACTTC.

The chain carries TRBV30 and TRBJ1-5, with D possibly matching TRBD1 (5 bases). This CDR3 contains 14 residues. The germline V gene has CDR1 GTSNPN and CDR2 SVGIG (reference sequence). The V gene lost 0 bases and the J gene lost 7 bases, with 13 bases spanning the gap. CDR3 nucleotide sequence: TGTGCCTGGAGTGTACCCTTACGACAGCAGCCCCAGCATTTT. It codes for CAWSVPLRQQPQHF.

This sequence joins TRBV21-1 and TRBJ2-5; the D segment call TRBD2 is taken from the table without a DNA check. TRBV21-1 is a documented pseudogene. The CDR3 totals 18 residues. CDR3 loop: CASSKERGLAGGQETQYF. DNA of the CDR3: TGTGCCAGCAGCAAAGAAAGAGGACTAGCGGGGGGCCAAGAGACCCAGTACTTC.

This sequence joins TRBV18 and TRBJ2-2, with 9 nucleotides matching TRBD2. The CDR3 has 17 amino acids. CDR1 is KGHSH, CDR2 LQKENI, per germline. V shed 3 bases and J 3 bases; nucleotides not matched to a gene: 8. The DNA for the CDR3 is TGTGCCAGCTCACCCTCCGGTAGCGGGGGAGACACCGGGGAGCTGTTTTTT. It yields the protein CASSPSGSGGDTGELFF.

V usage is TRBV28 and J usage is TRBJ1-3; D gene unclear. This CDR3 region has 15 residues. V shed 3 bases and J shed 4 bases, with 13 bases lying between them. Germline values: CDR1 MDHEN, CDR2 SYDVKM. The CDR3: CASSLATLGGNTIYF. DNA for the CDR3: TGTGCCAGCAGTTTGGCTACTCTCGGGGGAAACACCATATATTTT.

The chain has TRBV7-9 and TRBJ2-6, with 7 bases matching TRBD2. The CDR3 is 18 amino acids. The germline gives CDR1 SEHNR, CDR2 FQNEAQ (reference sequence). Trimming took 5 bases from V and 0 from J; bases not matched to a gene: 10. The chain's CDR3 is CASSPIPGGSSGANVLTF. CDR3 nucleotide sequence: TGTGCCAGCAGCCCCATTCCGGGGGGAAGCTCTGGGGCCAACGTCCTGACTTTC.

Turning to this clone: The sample contains more than one DNA sequence encoding this CDR3. This rearrangement joins TRBV18 to TRBJ2-1; a weak D match, TRBD2 (5 bases). CDR1 and CDR2 from the germline V gene are KGHSH and LQKENI. The CDR3 consists of 11 residues. V lost 2 bases and J 9 bases, leaving 5 bases between the germline ends. The CDR3 loop is CASSPEGEQFF. CDR3 sequence (DNA): TGTGCCAGCTCACCAGAGGGTGAGCAGTTCTTC. Full variable domain (outside the CDR3, taken from reference TRBV18 and TRBJ2-1): NAGVMQNPRHLVRRRGQEARLRCSPMKGHSHVYWYRQLPEEGLKFMVYLQKENIIDESGMPKERFSAEFPKEGPSILRIQQVVRGDSAAYFCASSPEGEQFFGPGTRLTVL.

The chain joins TRBV5-4 to TRBJ2-5; a possible D gene is TRBD2 (7 bases). Between the trimmed V and J ends, which lost 4 bases and 3 bases, there was a span of 10 bases. There are 13 residues in the CDR3. Germline V gives CDR1 SGHNT, CDR2 YYREEE (reference sequence). CDR3 sequence reads: CASSRGAEETQYF. CDR3 nucleotides: TGTGCCAGCAGCCGGGGGGCTGAAGAGACCCAGTACTTC. Variable domain in full (rest from reference TRBV5-4 and TRBJ2-5): ETGVTQSPTHLIKTRGQQVTLRCSSQSGHNTVSWYQQALGQGPQFIFQYYREEENGRGNFPPRFSGLQFPNYSSELNVNALELDDSALYLCASSRGAEETQYFGPGTRLLVL.

To note about this clone: Other DNA sequences from this sample encode an identical CDR3 as well. The chain uses TRBV9 and TRBJ2-1, with no clear D. Looked up from germline, CDR1 is SGDLS and CDR2 is YYNGEE. This CDR3 region has 11 residues. V dropped 0 bases and J dropped 6 bases, with 1 base sitting between them. Here the CDR3 DNA reads TGTGCCAGCAGCGTAGCCAATGAGCAGTTCTTC. Its protein is CASSVANEQFF.

The V call is TRBV5-1, the J call TRBJ1-2; D is possibly TRBD1 (6 bases). Germline loops: CDR1 SGHRS, CDR2 YFSETQ. V was pared by 1 base and J by 7 bases, with 17 bases between. The CDR3 totals 15 residues. CDR3 sequence (DNA): TGCGCCAGCAGCTTGACGACAGGCGGGCAGGGTGGCTACACCTTC. It specifies CASSLTTGGQGGYTF.

The chain uses TRBV28 and TRBJ1-1; TRBD1 might be the D (5 bases). This CDR3 has 14 residues. With 6 bases removed from V and 4 bases from J, the gap between germline ends came to 15 bases. CDR1 MDHEN and CDR2 SYDVKM come from the germline V gene. DNA of the CDR3: TGTGCCAGCAGCTCGAGCGGGGGACGCACTGAAGCTTTCTTT. It specifies CASSSSGGRTEAFF.

Concerning this clone itself: It may be a read error: a sequence one base away is much more abundant. The chain carries TRBV11-2 and TRBJ1-6, with 8 bases that match TRBD1. From germline, CDR1 is SGHAT and CDR2 FQNNGV. The CDR3 has 18 residues. CDR3 region: CASRPPGQALRFNSPFHF. In nucleotides, the CDR3 is TGTGCCAGCAGGCCGCCGGGACAGGCCTTAAGATTTAATTCACCCTTCCACTTT.

Comment on this clone: The sample has other DNA sequences that encode this CDR3 too. The chain is built from TRBV2 and TRBJ2-3, with D perhaps TRBD1 (6 bases). Trimming left V 4 bases short and J 0 bases short, with 11 bases between. Per germline, CDR1 SNHLY and CDR2 FYNNEI. The CDR3 is 15 amino acids. In nucleotides, the CDR3 is TGTGCCAGCAGTGCCGGGACACCGAGCACAGATACGCAGTATTTT. Translating it yields CASSAGTPSTDTQYF.

The J gene is TRBJ1-6, the V gene TRBV7-2; 8 bases agree with TRBD1. The CDR3 spans 15 residues. After removal of 1 base from V and 7 bases from J, the junction contained 3 bases not matched to a gene. Germline CDR1 and CDR2: SGHTA and FQGNSA. The CDR3 reads CASSLDRGRNSPLHF. The CDR3 DNA follows: TGTGCCAGCAGCTTAGACAGGGGGAGGAATTCACCCCTCCACTTT.

CDR3 DNA: TGTGCCAGCAGTTCGGGACAGCCCTCGCAGACCCAGTACTTC. It translates to CASSSGQPSQTQYF. The J gene is TRBJ2-5, the V gene TRBV28; 7 bases map to TRBD1. The V and J ends lost 4 bases and 6 bases, in that order; junction bases with no gene match: 8. The CDR3 extends over 14 amino acids. Germline V lookup: CDR1 MDHEN, CDR2 SYDVKM. Together with reference TRBV28 and TRBJ2-5, the CDR3 gives the full variable domain: DVKVTQSSRYLVKRTGEKVFLECVQDMDHENMFWYRQDPGLGLRLIYFSYDVKMKEKGDIPEGYSVSREKKERFSLILESASTNQTSMYLCASSSGQPSQTQYFGPGTRLLVL.

This clone was seen once. This chain connects TRBV28 to TRBJ1-2; possible D gene TRBD1, 5 bases. Per germline, CDR1 MDHEN and CDR2 SYDVKM. This CDR3 is 13 amino acids long. The V and J ends lost 6 bases and 5 bases respectively, with 13 bases between them. The CDR3 spells CASRLGWGYGYTF. As DNA, the CDR3 is TGTGCCAGCAGACTTGGGTGGGGGTATGGCTACACCTTC.

The rearrangement uses TRBV7-9 and TRBJ1-1, with a possible D match to TRBD1 (5 bases). Germline CDR1 SEHNR, CDR2 FQNEAQ (reference sequence). This CDR3 spans 13 amino acids. The V and J ends lost 2 bases and 3 bases respectively, with 7 bases between them. The CDR3 sequence is CASSLFRDTEAFF. The CDR3 region has the DNA TGTGCCAGCAGCTTATTCAGGGACACTGAAGCTTTCTTT.